The source of this T cell receptor beta chain is a study of cytotoxic CD8 clonotypes in ibrutinib-treated CLL. The V and J ends lost 0 bases and 4 bases, in that order; junction bases with no gene match: 13. The CDR3 totals 20 residues. Germline loops: CDR1 SGHDN, CDR2 FVKESK. Libraries were prepared by immunoSEQ multiplex PCR; TCRdb keeps only in-frame clonotypes and omits some of them. The repertoire holds around 33,000 clones, with around 53% as singletons. The V gene is TRBV14, the J gene TRBJ2-1; 12 positions agree with TRBD2. The clonotype comes from a human donor with chronic lymphocytic leukemia. The input for sequencing was PBMCs, taken before ibrutinib treatment. CDR3 loop: CASSQEKLSSGGASYNEQFF. In DNA, the CDR3 is TGTGCCAGCAGCCAAGAAAAGTTGTCTAGCGGGGGGGCCTCTTACAATGAGCAGTTCTTC.